This note documents a single TCR beta chain sequence. Its target is unknown. Time point specified: persistent/refractory GD, antithyroid drugs over 5 years with positive TRAb. The TCR library was prepared using RNA isolated from PBMCs. American Thyroid Association guidelines defined how Graves' disease was diagnosed. The data were obtained in a study of regulatory T cells in long-lasting Graves disease. Study as a whole: More than 5 years of antithyroid drugs with positive TSH receptor antibodies defined persistent Graves' disease. Whole-study results and caveats: Persistent Graves' disease cases displayed lower TCR diversity than newly diagnosed ones.

Unmatched junction bases numbered 6, after V lost 3 bases and J lost 4 bases. Germline V gene data show CDR1 as SGHVS and CDR2 as FQNEAQ. The length of the CDR3 is 15 residues. Arm-PCR with iRepertoire HTBI primers amplified the CDR3 regions for these TCR beta libraries. Authors' data handling: From all samples, identification returned 14 TRBJ and roughly 65 TRBV segments. TCRdb fed the multiplex PCR reads into MiXCR, producing one record per CDR3 protein. None of the V and J calls come from the authors' own analysis; TCRdb made them. The data contain some 330,000 distinct CDR3 sequences, approximately 25% of them singletons.

The rearrangement joins TRBV7-8 to TRBJ1-5, with 7 bases matching TRBD1. The source was peripheral blood mononuclear cells (PBMCs), collected when the disease was refractory, from a patient treated with antithyroid drugs. The TCR sequence derives from a woman aged 40 to 55 with Graves disease. The CDR3 region has the DNA TGTGCCAGCAGCTTCGTAACAGGGGCGAATCAGCCCCAGCATTTT. Residues: CASSFVTGANQPQHF.